This entry is about one T cell receptor beta chain. Its antigen is unknown. Individual cDNA molecules in this library carried unique molecular identifiers. TCRdb processed the RACE reads anew with MiXCR; each CDR3 protein has one entry. The sample includes 89,000 or so distinct CDR3 sequences, about 6.3% of them seen just once. The data stem from a study of human T cells and chemical hapten exposure. Findings of the study overall: In comparison with controls, expanded TCRs gave rise to a significantly larger number of large CDR3 similarity clusters. Patch test scores rose with PT1 expanded TCR counts, a positive correlation.

Time point reported: patch test 2, 6 weeks after DPC sensitization. Described treatment: therapeutic diphenylcyclopropenone sensitization with weekly scalp DPC. The sequencing here drew on whole blood, taken in connection with sensitization to the hapten diphenylcyclopropenone (DPC). The sequence came from a woman aged 30 to 39 with alopecia areata. Some clones in this sample may be carry-over from other donors' samples.

CDR3 protein: CASSIRITYGYTF. In DNA form, the CDR3 reads TGTGCCAGCAGTATTCGCATTACCTATGGCTACACCTTC. This chain uses TRBV6-1 with TRBJ1-2; unclear D gene. V was cut by 5 bases and J by 4 bases, with 11 bases left in between. The CDR3 runs 13 residues. Germline assignment: CDR1 MNHNS and CDR2 SASEGT.